These 26 T cell receptor beta chains originate from one sample sequenced in a study of shared T cell receptors in the human thymus. Some clones are missing from TCRdb's copy, which holds only in-frame ones; the method was immunoSEQ multiplex PCR. In the table there are 640,000 or so clones, about 90% of which are singletons. These same data were also listed under a study on human thymus T cells.

Material: thymocytes. The source is a boy in the first two years of life with a congenital heart defect.

The chain carries TRBV27 and TRBJ1-2; 7 bases are a match to TRBD1. The CDR3 totals 15 residues. J gave up 4 bases and V 4 bases, and 9 bases lay outside the gene matches. Germline lookup yields CDR1 MNHEY and CDR2 SMNVEV (reference sequence). CDR3 coding DNA: TGTGCCAGCAGTTCCTCGGGACAGACCCTCTATGGCTACACCTTC. It specifies CASSSSGQTLYGYTF.

CDR3 sequence: CASSPGGDNDGNTIYF. CDR3 bases: TGTGCCAGCAGCCCGGGAGGGGATAACGATGGAAACACCATATATTTT. This chain uses TRBV5-4 with TRBJ1-3, with a possible D match to TRBD1 (5 bases). V shed 4 bases and J shed 3 bases, with 17 bases lying between them. Per the germline V gene, CDR1 is SGHNT and CDR2 is YYREEE (reference sequence). The CDR3 is 16 amino acids.

V gene TRBV25-1 combines with J gene TRBJ1-3; a possible D gene is TRBD1 (5 bases). CDR3 length: 15 amino acids. V was trimmed by 2 bases and J by 0 bases, leaving 8 bases between them. CDR1 is MGHDK and CDR2 is SYGVNS in the germline V gene. The CDR3 reads CASSETTVSGNTIYF. Here the CDR3 DNA reads TGTGCCAGCAGTGAAACGACAGTCTCTGGAAACACCATATATTTT.

This clone was counted once. CDR3 sequence reads: CASAFAATQETQYF. CDR3 DNA: TGTGCCAGCGCATTCGCAGCGACTCAAGAGACCCAGTACTTC. This chain links TRBV28 with TRBJ2-5; D is uncertain. V gave up 8 bases and J gave up 2 bases, with 15 bases separating them. The CDR3 covers 14 residues. Germline V gene lookup returns CDR1 MDHEN and CDR2 SYDVKM.

This clone was counted only a few times. Additional DNA sequences in this sample encode the identical CDR3. This chain links TRBV28 with TRBJ2-1; 10 positions match TRBD2. Germline-derived CDR1 and CDR2 are MDHEN and SYDVKM. The CDR3 runs to 14 residues. Losses at the gene ends were 3 bases for V and 6 bases for J; bases not matched to a gene: 2. CDR3 residues: CASSFSGRVNEQFF. The CDR3 region has the DNA TGTGCCAGCAGTTTCAGCGGGAGGGTCAATGAGCAGTTCTTC.

V gene TRBV29-1 combines with J gene TRBJ2-5; TRBD2 agrees at 10 bases. The germline CDR1 and CDR2 sequences are SQVTM and ANQGSEA. This CDR3 comprises 14 residues. The J segment lost 6 bases and the V segment lost 5 bases, leaving 9 bases of the junction unmatched. CDR3 DNA: TGCAGCGTTCCGGGACTAGCGATAAGGAAGACCCAGTACTTC. It codes for CSVPGLAIRKTQYF.

The genes are TRBV5-1 and TRBJ2-1, with 8 bases lining up with TRBD2. This CDR3 spans 15 amino acids. Germline loops: CDR1 SGHRS, CDR2 YFSETQ. The ends lost 0 bases at V and 4 bases at J; junction bases unmatched: 3. CDR3 nucleotide sequence: TGCGCCAGCAGCTTGGTGGTAGCGGGGTACAATGAGCAGTTCTTC. Protein product: CASSLVVAGYNEQFF.

This sequence joins TRBV15 and TRBJ2-7; possible D gene TRBD1, 6 bases. Germline V gene data show CDR1 as LNHNV and CDR2 as YYDKDF (reference sequence). V lost 1 base, J lost 4 bases, and 14 bases lay in between. This CDR3 has 15 amino acids. Here the CDR3 reads CATSRVSGERYEQYF. Here the CDR3 DNA reads TGTGCCACCAGCAGAGTATCAGGGGAAAGGTACGAGCAGTACTTC.

This clone showed up just a few times. This chain links TRBV10-3 with TRBJ1-3; 7 bases map to TRBD1. Germline CDR1 and CDR2: ENHRY and SYGVKD. Trimming took 0 bases from V and 0 from J; bases not matched to a gene: 5. The CDR3 has 17 amino acids. For the CDR3, the DNA is TGTGCCATCAGTGAGTCGTCTACAGGGGCCTCTGGAAACACCATATATTTT. Encoded protein: CAISESSTGASGNTIYF.

In the case of this clone: The germline gene is not matched at one end of the junction; a read error may be the cause. This rearrangement joins TRBV18 to TRBJ2-3; perhaps TRBD1 as D (7 bases). Per germline, CDR1 KGHSH and CDR2 LQKENI. The CDR3 is made up of 18 amino acids. CDR3 region: CASPPGPSEGAKADTQYF. The CDR3, as DNA: TGTGCCAGCCCACCTGGACCTTCGGAGGGGGCTAAGGCAGATACGCAGTATTTT.

The chain uses TRBV6-5 and TRBJ1-2, with D possibly TRBD1 on 6 matching bases. In germline, CDR1 is MNHEY, CDR2 SVGAGI. V shed 6 bases and J shed 3 bases, with 11 bases lying between them. The CDR3 totals 13 residues. The CDR3 sequence is CASRPQGHYGYTF. CDR3 DNA: TGTGCCAGCAGACCCCAGGGGCACTATGGCTACACCTTC.

This rearrangement joins TRBV29-1 to TRBJ2-3; 7 bases are shared with TRBD1. Looked up from germline, CDR1 is SQVTM and CDR2 is ANQGSEA. CDR3 length equals 14 residues. J lost 3 bases, V lost 3 bases, and 6 bases had no gene match. The CDR3 bases are TGCAGCGTTGAGAGCCCGACAGGGACAGATACGCAGTATTTT. It encodes CSVESPTGTDTQYF.

V usage is TRBV28 and J usage is TRBJ1-6; D is undetermined. Trimming cost V 6 bases and J 7 bases, with 13 bases left between them. CDR3 size: 14 residues. The germline V gene has CDR1 MDHEN and CDR2 SYDVKM. The CDR3: CASRPPRRNSPLHF. The CDR3 region has the DNA TGTGCCAGCAGGCCACCGAGGAGGAATTCACCCCTCCACTTT.

This chain connects TRBV9 to TRBJ2-1; no definite D call. Per the germline V gene, CDR1 is SGDLS and CDR2 is YYNGEE. There are 12 residues in the CDR3. Trimming took 2 bases from V and 7 from J, leaving 7 bases between them. As DNA, the CDR3 is TGTGCCAGCAGCGTGTTGAGGAATGAGCAGTTCTTC. It encodes CASSVLRNEQFF.

V usage is TRBV5-1 and J usage is TRBJ2-1; D remains unclear. This CDR3 spans 13 amino acids. Trimming pared 1 base from V and 8 bases from J, leaving 10 bases between. Germline lookup yields CDR1 SGHRS and CDR2 YFSETQ. For the CDR3, the DNA is TGCGCCAGCAGCTTGCATGACTTGGATGAGCAGTTCTTC. It is translated as CASSLHDLDEQFF.

In its sample, this clone was seen once. The chain uses TRBV27 and TRBJ2-1; TRBD1 matches at 7 bases. The CDR3 runs to 15 residues. Trimming cost V 5 bases and J 7 bases; bases outside gene matches: 11. From germline, CDR1 is MNHEY and CDR2 SMNVEV (reference sequence). CDR3 DNA: TGTGCCAGCAGTCCGTACCGGGACAGAAGTAATGAGCAGTTCTTC. Protein product: CASSPYRDRSNEQFF.

This clone occurred a few times. The rearrangement uses TRBV28 and TRBJ1-5; 8 bases line up with TRBD1. The CDR3 runs 17 residues. Looked up from germline, CDR1 is MDHEN and CDR2 is SYDVKM. V dropped 4 bases and J dropped 2; count of bases not matched to a gene: 10. CDR3 nucleotides: TGTGCCAGCAGTTCTACACTGGGGACAGGTCGCAATCAGCCCCAGCATTTT. Protein product: CASSSTLGTGRNQPQHF. Full variable domain (remainder filled in from reference TRBV28 and TRBJ1-5): DVKVTQSSRYLVKRTGEKVFLECVQDMDHENMFWYRQDPGLGLRLIYFSYDVKMKEKGDIPEGYSVSREKKERFSLILESASTNQTSMYLCASSSTLGTGRNQPQHFGDGTRLSIL.

This chain uses TRBV11-2 with TRBJ2-1; 7 nucleotides match TRBD2. Germline CDR1 and CDR2: SGHAT and FQNNGV. This CDR3 is built from 14 residues. After removal of 2 bases from V and 7 bases from J, the junction contained 5 bases not matched to a gene. The CDR3: CASSLLGGPNEQFF. Written as DNA, the CDR3 is TGTGCCAGCAGCTTACTGGGAGGGCCTAATGAGCAGTTCTTC.

The V and J genes are TRBV7-9 and TRBJ1-1; D possibly corresponds to TRBD1 (6 bases). V lost 1 base and J lost 4, with 10 bases in between. This CDR3 contains 14 residues. Germline-derived CDR1 and CDR2 are SEHNR and FQNEAQ (reference sequence). CDR3: CASSLVARGTEAFF. In DNA form, the CDR3 reads TGTGCCAGCAGCTTAGTGGCCAGGGGCACTGAAGCTTTCTTT.

The genes are TRBV6-5 and TRBJ1-4, with D possibly being TRBD1 (6 bases). V was cut by 5 bases and J by 13 bases, with 23 bases left in between. The CDR3 has 15 amino acids. Germline CDR1 and CDR2: MNHEY and SVGAGI. Written as DNA, the CDR3 is TGTGCCAGCAGTGGACACGACAGGTTCCCTCAGGGACTGTTTTTT. This codes for CASSGHDRFPQGLFF.

This chain joins TRBV5-6 and TRBJ2-5, with TRBD1 matching 7 bases. The CDR3 is made up of 13 amino acids. CDR1 SGHDT and CDR2 YYEEEE come from the germline V gene. V shed 0 bases and J 6 bases; nucleotides not matched to a gene: 2. CDR3 sequence: CASSLEGGQTQYF. DNA of the CDR3: TGTGCCAGCAGCTTGGAAGGGGGCCAGACCCAGTACTTC.

The CDR3 region is CASSVQRRQTPNEQFF. CDR3 bases: TGTGCCAGCAGTGTTCAGCGGCGGCAGACCCCAAATGAGCAGTTCTTC. The J gene is TRBJ2-1, the V gene TRBV2; a weak D match, TRBD2 (5 bases). CDR3 length: 16 amino acids. Trimming removed 4 bases from V and 7 bases from J, with 20 bases in between. The germline CDR1 and CDR2 sequences are SNHLY and FYNNEI.

This chain uses TRBV6-5 with TRBJ1-1, with D unclear. This CDR3 has 14 amino acids. V dropped 7 bases and J dropped 1 base, with 13 bases sitting between them. Looked up from germline, CDR1 is MNHEY and CDR2 is SVGAGI. CDR3 nucleotide sequence: TGTGCCAGCAACCCTATAATGAAGAACACTGAAGCTTTCTTT. Protein product: CASNPIMKNTEAFF.

This chain connects TRBV5-6 to TRBJ2-7; D might be TRBD1 (6 bases). Germline-derived CDR1 and CDR2 are SGHDT and YYEEEE. V shed 2 bases and J shed 6 bases, with 18 bases lying between them. CDR3 length: 15 residues. The CDR3 loop reads CASSFSLGGSLEQYF. The CDR3, as DNA: TGTGCCAGCAGCTTTAGCTTAGGGGGATCCCTCGAGCAGTACTTC.

V gene TRBV5-4 combines with J gene TRBJ2-1; the D gene is possibly TRBD1 (6 bases). Germline V gene data show CDR1 as SGHNT and CDR2 as YYREEE (reference sequence). The CDR3 consists of 13 residues. Trimming took off 3 bases at V and 6 bases at J, with 10 bases between the two ends. The DNA for the CDR3 is TGTGCCAGCAGCTCGTTGGGGGCCAATGAGCAGTTCTTC. It yields the protein CASSSLGANEQFF.

The chain carries TRBV5-4 and TRBJ2-1; TRBD2 matches 12 bases. Germline assignment: CDR1 SGHNT and CDR2 YYREEE (reference sequence). The CDR3 has 19 residues. The ends lost 2 bases at V and 4 bases at J; junction bases unmatched: 13. As DNA, the CDR3 is TGTGCCAGCAGCTTCCCGACTAGCGGGAGATGGTCCGAATACAATGAGCAGTTCTTC. The encoded protein is CASSFPTSGRWSEYNEQFF.